A single sample is the source of the 8 T cell receptor beta chains below, sequenced in a study of T cell responses to AZD1222 COVID-19 vaccine. TCRdb's table, derived via immunoSEQ multiplex PCR, lists solely in-frame clones and lacks some. The data show 110,000 or so clones, with about 88% seen just once and about 15% held by the top ten. Specimen: peripheral blood, collected on day 0 of AZD1222 vaccination. These receptors were collected from an adult in good health.

The chain has TRBV4-1 and TRBJ2-3; D is unresolved. The ends were cut back, 0 bases at V and 11 bases at J, with 9 bases in the middle. The germline gives CDR1 MGHRA, CDR2 YSYEKL. This CDR3 contains 12 residues. As DNA, the CDR3 is TGCGCCAGCAGCCAAGATCCCACCAGGCAGTATTTT. The encoded protein is CASSQDPTRQYF.

This CDR3 reads CASSASGTPLNEQFF. The CDR3 DNA follows: TGCGCCAGCAGCGCCAGTGGGACTCCTTTGAATGAGCAGTTCTTC. V and J are TRBV5-1 and TRBJ2-1, with a weak D call TRBD2 (6 bases). The CDR3 is 15 amino acids. CDR1 and CDR2 (germline): SGHRS, YFSETQ. Trimming pared 4 bases from V and 7 bases from J, leaving 18 bases between.

The chain combines TRBV9 with TRBJ2-5; the D gene could be TRBD1 or TRBD2 (5 bases each). The CDR3 spans 14 residues. Germline loops: CDR1 SGDLS, CDR2 YYNGEE. The V end lost 2 bases, the J end lost 4 bases, and 12 bases lay between the germline ends. The DNA of the CDR3 is TGTGCCAGCAGCGTGGGGACCTGGGGAGAGACCCAGTACTTC. The encoded protein is CASSVGTWGETQYF.

V and J are TRBV3-1 (or the pseudogene TRBV3-2) and TRBJ1-1; a weak D match, TRBD1 (6 bases). The CDR3 extends over 14 amino acids. Trimming removed 2 bases at V and 5 bases at J, with 12 bases between. CDR1 is LGHDT, CDR2 YNNKEL, per germline (reference sequence). CDR3 DNA: TGTGCCAGCAGCCAAAAAGGGGGGATTACTGAAGCTTTCTTT. Translated: CASSQKGGITEAFF.

The genes are TRBV28 and TRBJ1-4; 9 bases fit TRBD1. Germline trimming cut 6 bases from V and 6 bases from J; bases unmatched to any gene: 5. Germline V CDR1 and CDR2: MDHEN, SYDVKM. This CDR3 region has 14 residues. This chain's CDR3 is CASSTGGRDEKLFF. The CDR3 DNA reads TGTGCCAGCAGCACAGGGGGCAGAGATGAAAAACTGTTTTTT.

The V gene is TRBV6-5, the J gene TRBJ2-2, with D perhaps TRBD2 (6 bases). The germline V gene encodes CDR1 MNHEY and CDR2 SVGAGI. Trimming removed 10 bases at V and 0 bases at J, with 12 bases between. This CDR3 region has 14 residues. The CDR3 coding sequence is TGTGCCACCCGGACGGGGGCGAACACCGGGGAGCTGTTTTTT. Residues: CATRTGANTGELFF.

The gene calls are TRBV10-3 and TRBJ1-2; 8 bases fit TRBD1. Unmatched junction bases numbered 5, after V lost 5 bases and J lost 0 bases. The V gene's germline CDR1 is ENHRY and CDR2 SYGVKD. This CDR3 has 15 residues. The CDR3 nucleotides are TGTGCCATCAGTAGTGGACAGGGTTCTAACTATGGCTACACCTTC. This sequence encodes CAISSGQGSNYGYTF.

The rearrangement joins TRBV5-5 to TRBJ1-2; 9 bases fit TRBD1. This CDR3 has 16 amino acids. CDR1 and CDR2 (germline): SGHKS, YYEKEE (reference sequence). V was pared by 1 base and J by 8 bases, with 12 bases of the junction left unmatched. This chain's CDR3 is CASSLTGTGLNGGYTF. The DNA of the CDR3 is TGTGCCAGCAGCTTGACCGGGACAGGGTTGAATGGAGGCTACACCTTC.